The following is a T cell receptor beta chain sequence with its context. In the original processing: Nucleated cell counts were estimated from reference gene primer amplification. Measured with immunoSEQ multiplex PCR; TCRdb has only the in-frame clones, and not every one. From that table come the V and J calls and clone size; the DNA was used to work out D and trimming. In the table there are roughly 400,000 clones, more than 75% of which are singletons. Patients from Seattle were sampled longitudinally, starting during active infection. This record belongs to a study of blood T cell repertoires in COVID-19. This clonotype was sampled from a woman in her fifties or sixties with COVID-19, enrolled during active disease. The material sequenced was peripheral blood.

For the CDR3, the DNA is TGTGCCAGCAAACCGAAACTCTCTGGGGCCAACGTCCTGACTTTC. It yields the protein CASKPKLSGANVLTF. This chain connects TRBV2 to TRBJ2-6; D unresolved. Germline V gene sequence: CDR1 SNHLY, CDR2 FYNNEI. The CDR3 spans 15 residues. Trimming removed 7 bases from V and 0 bases from J, with 10 bases in between. Full variable domain (remainder filled in from reference TRBV2 and TRBJ2-6): EPEVTQTPSHQVTQMGQEVILRCVPISNHLYFYWYRQILGQKVEFLVSFYNNEISEKSEIFDDQFSVERPDGSNFTLKIRSTKLEDSAMYFCASKPKLSGANVLTFGAGSRLTVL.